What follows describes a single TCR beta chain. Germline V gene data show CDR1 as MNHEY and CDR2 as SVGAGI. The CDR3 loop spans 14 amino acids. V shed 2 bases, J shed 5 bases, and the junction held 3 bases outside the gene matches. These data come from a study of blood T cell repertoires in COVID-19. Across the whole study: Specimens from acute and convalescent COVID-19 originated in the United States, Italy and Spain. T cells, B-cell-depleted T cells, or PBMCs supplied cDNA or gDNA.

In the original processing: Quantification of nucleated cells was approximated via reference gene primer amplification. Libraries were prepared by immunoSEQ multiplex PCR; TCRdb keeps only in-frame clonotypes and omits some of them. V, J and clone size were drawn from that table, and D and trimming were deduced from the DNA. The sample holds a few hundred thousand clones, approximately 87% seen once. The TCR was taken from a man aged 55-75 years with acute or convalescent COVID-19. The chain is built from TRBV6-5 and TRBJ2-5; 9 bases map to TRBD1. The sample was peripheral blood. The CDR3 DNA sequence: TGTGCCAGCAGTTACCGGGACAGGGTTGAGACCCAGTACTTC. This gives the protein CASSYRDRVETQYF.